This TCR beta chain is drawn from a study of cytomegalovirus exposure and HLA in healthy donors. Germline V CDR1 and CDR2: SGHVS, FQNEAQ. The CDR3 sequence is 13 residues long. V shed 5 bases and J shed 5 bases, with 13 bases lying between them. The PCR had 60 Vbeta and 13 Jbeta primers. Repertoires were generated with immunoSEQ multiplex PCR, while TCRdb's copy carries only in-frame clones and drops some. The data contain 90,000 to 140,000 clones, approximately 14% of them singletons. Comment on this clone: No antigen is known for it.

Points from the study as a whole: In a later analysis, a missense DCLRE1C variant was linked to TCR beta V- and J-gene trimming. Diagnosis of cytomegalovirus status made by the classifier reportedly showed high specificity and sensitivity.

The sequence came from a female donor in good health and CMV-seronegative. The sequenced sample was PBMCs. This sequence joins TRBV7-8 and TRBJ2-7; tentative D call: TRBD1 (6 bases). CDR3 DNA: TGTGCCAGCAGCCCGCAACAGGGCCACGAGCAGTACTTC. Translating gives CASSPQQGHEQYF.